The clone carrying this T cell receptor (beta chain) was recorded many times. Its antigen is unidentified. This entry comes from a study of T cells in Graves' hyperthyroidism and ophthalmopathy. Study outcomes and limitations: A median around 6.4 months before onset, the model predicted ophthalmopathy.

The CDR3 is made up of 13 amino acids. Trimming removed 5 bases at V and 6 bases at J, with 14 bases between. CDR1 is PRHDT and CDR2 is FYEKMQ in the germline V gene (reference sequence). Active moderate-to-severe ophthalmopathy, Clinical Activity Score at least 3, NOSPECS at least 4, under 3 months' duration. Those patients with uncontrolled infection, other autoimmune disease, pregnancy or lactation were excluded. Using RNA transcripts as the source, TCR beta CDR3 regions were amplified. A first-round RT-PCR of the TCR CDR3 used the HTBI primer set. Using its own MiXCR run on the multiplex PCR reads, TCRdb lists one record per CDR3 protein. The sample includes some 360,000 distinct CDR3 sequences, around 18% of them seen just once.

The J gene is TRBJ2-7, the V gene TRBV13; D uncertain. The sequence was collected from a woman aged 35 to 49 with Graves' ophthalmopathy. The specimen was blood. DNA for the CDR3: TGTGCCAGCAGCCCTTGGAATCTACCCGAGCAGTACTTC. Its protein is CASSPWNLPEQYF. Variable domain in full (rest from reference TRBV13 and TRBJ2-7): AAGVIQSPRHLIKEKRETATLKCYPIPRHDTVYWYQQGPGQDPQFLISFYEKMQSDKGSIPDRFSAQQFSDYHSELNMSSLELGDSALYFCASSPWNLPEQYFGPGTRLTVT.